This passage covers 28 T cell receptor beta chains from one sample sequenced in a study of cytomegalovirus exposure and HLA in healthy donors. With 60 Vbeta and 13 Jbeta primers, the PCR was carried out. Generated by immunoSEQ multiplex PCR, the TCRdb table keeps only in-frame clones and is missing some. The data show some 140,000 clones, 66% seen once. Sequenced material: PBMCs. The source is a human donor in good health.

The table lists this clone with a few counts. The J gene is TRBJ2-1, the V gene TRBV6-5; D is undetermined. The CDR3 sequence is 14 residues long. Trimming took 6 bases from V and 6 from J, leaving 15 bases between them. Germline assignment: CDR1 MNHEY and CDR2 SVGAGI. CDR3: CASRITLASNEQFF. CDR3 in DNA: TGTGCCAGCAGAATTACCTTAGCAAGCAATGAGCAGTTCTTC.

Only one count was recorded for this clone. The V gene is TRBV7-8, the J gene TRBJ1-2; maybe TRBD1 (6 bases). This CDR3 has 15 residues. The V gene lost 1 base and the J gene lost 4 bases, with 13 bases spanning the gap. CDR1 and CDR2 (germline): SGHVS, FQNEAQ. The CDR3: CASSLEGLRGYGYTF. DNA for the CDR3: TGTGCCAGCAGCTTAGAGGGGCTCAGGGGCTATGGCTACACCTTC. Based on the CDR3 plus reference TRBV7-8 and TRBJ1-2, the full variable domain is GAGVSQSPRYKVAKRGQDVALRCDPISGHVSLFWYQQALGQGPEFLTYFQNEAQLDKSGLPSDRFFAERPEGSVSTLKIQRTQQEDSAVYLCASSLEGLRGYGYTFGSGTRLTVV.

This chain uses TRBV4-1 with TRBJ2-5, with 8 bases matching TRBD2. Germline CDR1 is MGHRA and CDR2 is YSYEKL. Losses at the gene ends were 0 bases for V and 2 bases for J; bases not matched to a gene: 5. The CDR3 runs 16 residues. The CDR3 bases are TGCGCCAGCAGCCAAGAAGAGGGCGGGGGGCAAGAGACCCAGTACTTC. It yields the protein CASSQEEGGGQETQYF.

This clone was detected only once. This chain links TRBV19 with TRBJ1-2; the match to TRBD1 covers 11 bases. V lost 2 bases to trimming and J lost 8 bases; unmatched junction nucleotides: 4. Germline CDR1 is LNHDA and CDR2 is SQIVND (reference sequence). There are 14 residues in the CDR3. The CDR3 nucleotides read TGTGCCAGTAGTATACTGGGACAGGGGGGCGGCTACACCTTC. Translating gives CASSILGQGGGYTF.

The chain combines TRBV4-1 with TRBJ2-5, with a weak D call TRBD1 (5 bases). CDR3 length: 15 amino acids. Trimming removed 1 base at V and 7 bases at J, with 16 bases between. The germline CDR1 and CDR2 sequences are MGHRA and YSYEKL. Here the CDR3 DNA reads TGCGCCAGCAGCCAAGGGACGCTGGGGCGCTGGACCCAGTACTTC. It is translated as CASSQGTLGRWTQYF.

The genes are TRBV6-5 and TRBJ2-3; 9 bases line up with TRBD2. Germline lookup yields CDR1 MNHEY and CDR2 SVGAGI. V shed 6 bases and J 4 bases; nucleotides not matched to a gene: 8. The CDR3 covers 15 residues. This CDR3 reads CASRASGKGSDTQYF. In DNA form, the CDR3 reads TGTGCCAGCAGGGCTAGCGGGAAGGGGTCAGATACGCAGTATTTT.

This clone was counted between two and nine times. The rearrangement uses TRBV29-1 and TRBJ2-5; 7 positions agree with TRBD2. The last part of the DNA fits TRBJ2-7 better; the J call may be wrong. The CDR3 covers 13 residues. Germline loops: CDR1 SQVTM, CDR2 ANQGSEA. Written as DNA, the CDR3 is TGCAGCGTTGATGCAGGGAGGGCGTACGAGCAGTACTTC. This translates into CSVDAGRAYEQYF.

This chain links TRBV7-8 with TRBJ2-3, with D perhaps TRBD1 (5 bases). Germline V gene lookup returns CDR1 SGHVS and CDR2 FQNEAQ. This CDR3 is built from 13 residues. V lost 4 bases, J lost 10 bases, and 15 bases lay in between. The CDR3 nucleotides read TGTGCCAGCAGCTGGGGCGATGCGTCTTCGCAGTATTTT. Encoded protein: CASSWGDASSQYF.

The CDR3 region is CASTGQGNTGELFF. For the CDR3, the DNA is TGCGCCAGTACAGGACAGGGGAACACCGGGGAGCTGTTTTTT. The rearrangement joins TRBV10-2 to TRBJ2-2; 8 nucleotides agree with TRBD1. The germline V gene has CDR1 WSHSY and CDR2 SAAADI. V lost 9 bases and J lost 1; bases outside the gene matches: 4. This CDR3 contains 14 residues.

The chain recombines TRBV4-3 with TRBJ1-2; a weak D match, TRBD1 (5 bases). CDR3 size: 14 residues. CDR1 is LGHNA and CDR2 is YSLEER in the germline V gene. V lost 1 base, J lost 4 bases, and 10 bases lay in between. The CDR3 loop is CASSQAQEVYGYTF. The CDR3 coding sequence is TGCGCCAGCAGCCAAGCACAGGAAGTCTATGGCTACACCTTC.

The sample holds one count of this clone. The V call is TRBV11-2, the J call TRBJ2-7, with a weak D call TRBD1 (6 bases). V was cut by 4 bases and J by 3 bases, with 16 bases left in between. CDR3 length: 15 amino acids. Germline-derived CDR1 and CDR2 are SGHAT and FQNNGV. The CDR3 DNA follows: TGTGCCAGCAGCTCAACCGGGACATCGAACTACGAGCAGTACTTC. Its protein is CASSSTGTSNYEQYF.

The chain uses TRBV7-9 and TRBJ2-1; no clear D gene. The germline gives CDR1 SEHNR, CDR2 FQNEAQ (reference sequence). V lost 5 bases and J lost 8, with 16 bases in between. The CDR3 loop spans 14 amino acids. The CDR3 reads CASSTVHNNDEQFF. CDR3 bases: TGTGCCAGCAGCACAGTCCACAATAACGATGAGCAGTTCTTC.

This chain links TRBV18 with TRBJ2-5, with TRBD2 identical over 8 bases. CDR3 size: 16 residues. The V segment lost 3 bases and the J segment 4 bases; nucleotides outside the gene matches: 10. CDR1 KGHSH and CDR2 LQKENI come from the germline V gene. CDR3 DNA sequence: TGTGCCAGCTCACCGATCCCGGGAGGGATGGGAGAGACCCAGTACTTC. Its translation is CASSPIPGGMGETQYF.

The rearrangement links TRBV7-2 to TRBJ1-5; 7 positions agree with TRBD1. This CDR3 region has 14 residues. With V trimmed by 5 bases and J by 4 bases, 5 bases remained unmatched. Germline V gene lookup returns CDR1 SGHTA and CDR2 FQGNSA. CDR3 loop: CASSRDRLNQPQHF. CDR3 DNA sequence: TGTGCCAGCAGCCGGGACAGACTTAATCAGCCCCAGCATTTT.

The chain recombines TRBV9 with TRBJ2-5; weak D call: TRBD1 (6 bases). Trimming took 3 bases from V and 5 from J, leaving 14 bases between them. Germline loops: CDR1 SGDLS, CDR2 YYNGEE. This CDR3 has 14 amino acids. The CDR3 reads CASSDETGFETQYF. CDR3 bases: TGTGCCAGCAGCGATGAAACAGGGTTTGAGACCCAGTACTTC.

V and J are TRBV4-1 and TRBJ2-5, with 9 positions matching TRBD2. CDR1 is MGHRA and CDR2 is YSYEKL in the germline V gene. CDR3 length: 16 amino acids. The ends lost 6 bases at V and 5 bases at J; junction bases unmatched: 13. The chain's CDR3 is CASRHPGGGEKETQYF. The CDR3 DNA sequence: TGCGCCAGCAGACATCCCGGCGGGGGGGAGAAGGAGACCCAGTACTTC.

The rearrangement joins TRBV7-2 to TRBJ2-7; no reliable D call. The V gene lost 0 bases and the J gene lost 2 bases, with 8 bases spanning the gap. The CDR3 runs to 14 residues. Germline values: CDR1 SGHTA, CDR2 FQGNSA. CDR3 coding DNA: TGTGCCAGCAGCTTAGCGCGAGGCCCCTACGAGCAGTACTTC. Its protein is CASSLARGPYEQYF.

The V call is TRBV19, the J call TRBJ1-3; no definite D call. V was cut by 4 bases and J by 0 bases, with 7 bases left in between. CDR1 and CDR2 from the germline V gene are LNHDA and SQIVND (reference sequence). The CDR3 sequence is 14 residues long. The DNA for the CDR3 is TGTGCCAGTAGTAACAGTCACTCTGGAAACACCATATATTTT. As protein: CASSNSHSGNTIYF.

This chain links TRBV27 with TRBJ2-7, with TRBD2 matching 10 bases. Germline loops: CDR1 MNHEY, CDR2 SMNVEV (reference sequence). The CDR3 sequence is 14 residues long. Germline trimming cut 4 bases from V and 3 bases from J; bases unmatched to any gene: 3. The CDR3 is CASSSSGSGYEQYF. Written as DNA, the CDR3 is TGTGCCAGCAGTTCTAGCGGGAGTGGCTACGAGCAGTACTTC.

V and J are TRBV18 and TRBJ2-1; weak D call: TRBD2 (6 bases). CDR1 is KGHSH and CDR2 is LQKENI in the germline V gene. V lost 1 base to trimming and J lost 5 bases, with 12 bases between them. CDR3 length: 15 amino acids. The CDR3 coding sequence is TGTGCCAGCTCACCACAGAGGGACTTCGACAATGAGCAGTTCTTC. Its translation: CASSPQRDFDNEQFF.

The chain uses TRBV10-1 and TRBJ2-3; D possibly corresponds to TRBD1 (6 bases). V gave up 4 bases and J gave up 0 bases, with 17 bases separating them. This CDR3 has 17 amino acids. CDR1 and CDR2 (germline): WNHNN, SYGVQD (reference sequence). CDR3 region: CASSGRTGTPSTDTQYF. Written as DNA, the CDR3 is TGCGCCAGCAGTGGCCGAACCGGGACACCGAGCACAGATACGCAGTATTTT.

CDR3 region: CAWTRGGLPDTQYF. The CDR3 coding sequence is TGTGCCTGGACGCGCGGGGGCTTACCCGATACGCAGTATTTT. The chain couples TRBV30 to TRBJ2-3, with D perhaps TRBD2 (7 bases). Trimming stripped 4 bases from V and 6 bases from J, with 17 bases between. CDR3 size: 14 residues. Germline V CDR1 and CDR2: GTSNPN, SVGIG (reference sequence).

The rearrangement links TRBV15 to TRBJ1-5; no reliable D call. The CDR3 runs to 8 residues. Germline loops: CDR1 LNHNV, CDR2 YYDKDF (reference sequence). V was shortened by 4 bases and J by 15 bases, with 4 bases between the two germline ends. This CDR3 reads CATSTRHF. In nucleotides, the CDR3 is TGTGCCACCAGCACCCGGCATTTT.

The chain has TRBV29-1 and TRBJ2-2, with 9 bases that match TRBD1. The trim removed 8 bases at V and 5 bases at J, leaving 12 bases unmatched. Per germline, CDR1 SQVTM and CDR2 ANQGSEA. The CDR3 consists of 15 residues. The CDR3 loop is CSPPLGQGNTGELFF. CDR3 sequence (DNA): TGCAGCCCTCCCCTGGGACAGGGCAATACCGGGGAGCTGTTTTTT.

V is TRBV5-6 and J is TRBJ2-3; D unclear. The ends were cut back, 1 base at V and 8 bases at J, with 11 bases in the middle. Germline CDR1 reads SGHDT; CDR2 reads YYEEEE. The CDR3 is 13 amino acids. CDR3 amino acids: CASSLLGSGTQYF. Written as DNA, the CDR3 is TGTGCCAGCAGCTTGCTCGGGTCCGGTACGCAGTATTTT.

This sequence joins TRBV7-2 and TRBJ1-5; 11 bases align to TRBD1. Germline trimming cut 8 bases from V and 1 base from J; bases unmatched to any gene: 10. Germline V gene data show CDR1 as SGHTA and CDR2 as FQGNSA. This CDR3 has 17 amino acids. The CDR3 nucleotides read TGTGCCAGCTCGCGGACAGGGGGCCCAGGGAGCAATCAGCCCCAGCATTTT. Amino acids: CASSRTGGPGSNQPQHF.

The chain is built from TRBV9 and TRBJ2-5; D is perhaps TRBD1 (6 bases). TRBJ2-7 matches the DNA end more closely, so the J call is doubtful. CDR3 size: 15 residues. The germline V gene encodes CDR1 SGDLS and CDR2 YYNGEE. The DNA of the CDR3 is TGTGCCAGCAGCGTAGCCCAGGGGAGTCTCTACGAGCAGTACTTC. This sequence encodes CASSVAQGSLYEQYF.

The rearrangement uses TRBV4-3 and TRBJ2-7; D is uncertain. CDR1 is LGHNA, CDR2 YSLEER, per germline. This CDR3 is built from 15 residues. V was pared by 0 bases and J by 1 base, with 10 bases between. CDR3 amino acids: CASSQDLTDSYEQYF. CDR3 DNA: TGCGCCAGCAGCCAAGATTTAACTGATTCCTACGAGCAGTACTTC.